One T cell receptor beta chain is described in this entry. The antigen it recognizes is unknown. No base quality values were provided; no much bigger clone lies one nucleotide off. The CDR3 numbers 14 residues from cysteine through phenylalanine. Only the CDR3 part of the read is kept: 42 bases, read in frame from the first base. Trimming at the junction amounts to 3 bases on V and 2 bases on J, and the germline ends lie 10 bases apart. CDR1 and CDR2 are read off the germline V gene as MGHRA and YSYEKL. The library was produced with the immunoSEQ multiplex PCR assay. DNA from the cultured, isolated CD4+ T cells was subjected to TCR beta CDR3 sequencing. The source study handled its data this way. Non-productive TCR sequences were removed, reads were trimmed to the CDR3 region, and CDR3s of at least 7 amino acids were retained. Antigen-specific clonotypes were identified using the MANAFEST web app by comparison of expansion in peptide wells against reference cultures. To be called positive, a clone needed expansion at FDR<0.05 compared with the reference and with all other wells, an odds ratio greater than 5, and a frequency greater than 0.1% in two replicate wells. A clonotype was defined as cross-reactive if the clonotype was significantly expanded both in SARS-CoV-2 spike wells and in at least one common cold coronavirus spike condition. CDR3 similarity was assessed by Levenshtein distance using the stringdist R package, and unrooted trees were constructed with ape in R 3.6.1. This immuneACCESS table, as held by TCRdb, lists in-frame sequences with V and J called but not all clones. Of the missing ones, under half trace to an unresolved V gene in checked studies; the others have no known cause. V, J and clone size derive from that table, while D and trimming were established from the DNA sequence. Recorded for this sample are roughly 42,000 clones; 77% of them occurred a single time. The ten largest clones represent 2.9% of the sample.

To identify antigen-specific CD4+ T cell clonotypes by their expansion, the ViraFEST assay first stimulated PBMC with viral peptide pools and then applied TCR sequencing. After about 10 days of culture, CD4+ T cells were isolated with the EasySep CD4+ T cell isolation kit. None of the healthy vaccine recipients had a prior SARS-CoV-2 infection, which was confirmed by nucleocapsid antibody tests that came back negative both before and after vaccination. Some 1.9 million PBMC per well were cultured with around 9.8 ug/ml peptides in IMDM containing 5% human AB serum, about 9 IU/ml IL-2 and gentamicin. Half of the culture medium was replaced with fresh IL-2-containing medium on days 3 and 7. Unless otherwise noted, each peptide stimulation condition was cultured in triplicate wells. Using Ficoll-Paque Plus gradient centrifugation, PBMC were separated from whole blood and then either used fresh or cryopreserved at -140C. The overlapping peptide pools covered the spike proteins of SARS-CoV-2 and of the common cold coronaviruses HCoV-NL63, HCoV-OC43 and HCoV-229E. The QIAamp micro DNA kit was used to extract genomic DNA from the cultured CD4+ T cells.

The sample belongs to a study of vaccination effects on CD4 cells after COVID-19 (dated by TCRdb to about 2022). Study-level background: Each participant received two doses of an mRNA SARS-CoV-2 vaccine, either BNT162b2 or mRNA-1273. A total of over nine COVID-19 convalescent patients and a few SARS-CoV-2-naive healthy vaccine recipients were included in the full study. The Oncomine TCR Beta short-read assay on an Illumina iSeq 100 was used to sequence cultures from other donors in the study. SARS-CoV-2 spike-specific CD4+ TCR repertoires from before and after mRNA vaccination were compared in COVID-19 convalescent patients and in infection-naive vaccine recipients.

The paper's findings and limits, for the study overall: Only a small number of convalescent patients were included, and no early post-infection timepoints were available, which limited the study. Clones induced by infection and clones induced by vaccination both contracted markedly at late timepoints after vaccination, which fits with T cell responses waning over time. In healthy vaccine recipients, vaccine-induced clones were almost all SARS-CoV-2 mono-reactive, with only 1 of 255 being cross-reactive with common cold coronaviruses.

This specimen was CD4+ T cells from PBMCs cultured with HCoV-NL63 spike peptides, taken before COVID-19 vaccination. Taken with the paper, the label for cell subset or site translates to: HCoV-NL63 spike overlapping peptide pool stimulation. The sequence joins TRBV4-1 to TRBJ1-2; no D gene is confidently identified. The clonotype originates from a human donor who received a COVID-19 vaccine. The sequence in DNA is TGCGCCAGCAGCCAGACGGACGGGAACTATGGCTACACCTTC. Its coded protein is CASSQTDGNYGYTF.